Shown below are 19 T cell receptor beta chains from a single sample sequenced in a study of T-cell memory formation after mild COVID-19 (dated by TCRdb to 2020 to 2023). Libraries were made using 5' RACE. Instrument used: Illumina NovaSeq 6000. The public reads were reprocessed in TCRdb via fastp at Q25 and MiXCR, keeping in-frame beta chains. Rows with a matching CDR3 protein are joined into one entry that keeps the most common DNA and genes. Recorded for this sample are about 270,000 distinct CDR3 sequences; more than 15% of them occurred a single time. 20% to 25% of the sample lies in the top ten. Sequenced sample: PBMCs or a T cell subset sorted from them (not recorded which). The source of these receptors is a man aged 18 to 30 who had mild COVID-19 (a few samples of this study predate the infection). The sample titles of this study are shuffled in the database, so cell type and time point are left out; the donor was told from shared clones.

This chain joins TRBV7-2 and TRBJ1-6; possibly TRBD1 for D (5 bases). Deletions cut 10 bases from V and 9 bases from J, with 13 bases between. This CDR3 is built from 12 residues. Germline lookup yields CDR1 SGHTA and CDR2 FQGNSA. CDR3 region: CATTEGRSPLHF. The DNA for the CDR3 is TGTGCCACCACAGAGGGACGTTCACCCCTCCACTTT.

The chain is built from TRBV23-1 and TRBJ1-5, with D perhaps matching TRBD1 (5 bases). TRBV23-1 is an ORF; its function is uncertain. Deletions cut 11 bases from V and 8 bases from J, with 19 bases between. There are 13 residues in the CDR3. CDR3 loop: CAGTLALRKPQHF. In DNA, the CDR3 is TGCGCCGGGACCCTCGCCTTGAGGAAGCCCCAGCATTTT.

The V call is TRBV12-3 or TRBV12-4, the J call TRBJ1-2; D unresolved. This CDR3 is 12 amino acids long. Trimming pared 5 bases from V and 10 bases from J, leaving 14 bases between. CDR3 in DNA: TGTGCCAGCAGTAGAGAGATCTTCACCTACACCTTC. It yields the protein CASSREIFTYTF.

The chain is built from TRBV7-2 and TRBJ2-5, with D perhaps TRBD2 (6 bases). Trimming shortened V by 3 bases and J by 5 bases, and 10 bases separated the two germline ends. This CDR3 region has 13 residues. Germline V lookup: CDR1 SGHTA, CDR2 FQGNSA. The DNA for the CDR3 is TGTGCCAGCAGCTTTGTGGGACTGGAGACCCAGTACTTC. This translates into CASSFVGLETQYF.

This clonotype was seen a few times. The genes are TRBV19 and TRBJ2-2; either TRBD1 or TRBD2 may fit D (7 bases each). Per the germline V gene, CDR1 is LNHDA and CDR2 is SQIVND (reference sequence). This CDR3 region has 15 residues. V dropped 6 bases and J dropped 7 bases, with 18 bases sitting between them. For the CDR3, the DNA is TGTGCCAGTAGCGAGGGAGGGGGCGCGGGCGGGGAGCTGTTTTTT. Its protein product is CASSEGGGAGGELFF.

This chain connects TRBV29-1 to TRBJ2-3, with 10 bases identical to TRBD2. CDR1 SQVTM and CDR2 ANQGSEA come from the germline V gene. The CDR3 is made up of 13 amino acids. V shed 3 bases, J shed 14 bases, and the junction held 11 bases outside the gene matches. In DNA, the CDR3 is TGCAGCGTTGACGTAGCGGGGGGCCACGCGGGGTATTTT. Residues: CSVDVAGGHAGYF.

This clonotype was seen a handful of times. CDR3 region: CASRGGFLGTGELFF. CDR3 in DNA: TGTGCCAGCAGAGGGGGGTTTTTGGGCACCGGGGAGCTGTTTTTT. The J gene is TRBJ2-2, the V gene TRBV7-3; D may match TRBD1 or TRBD2 (6 bases each). Germline V CDR1 and CDR2: SGHTA, FQGTGA. The CDR3 sequence is 15 residues long. V lost 6 bases to trimming and J lost 4 bases, with 15 bases between them.

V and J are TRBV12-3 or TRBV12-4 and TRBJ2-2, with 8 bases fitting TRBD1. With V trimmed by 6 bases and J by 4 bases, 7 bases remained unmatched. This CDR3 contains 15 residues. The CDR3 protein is CASSLHRGTTGELFF. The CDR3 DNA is TGTGCCAGCAGCCTACACAGGGGGACCACCGGGGAGCTGTTTTTT.

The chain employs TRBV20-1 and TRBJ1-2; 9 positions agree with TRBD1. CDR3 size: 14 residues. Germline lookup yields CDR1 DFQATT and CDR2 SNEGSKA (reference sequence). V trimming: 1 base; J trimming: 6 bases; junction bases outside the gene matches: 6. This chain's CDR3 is CSARAQGQGNGYTF. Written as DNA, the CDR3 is TGCAGTGCTAGAGCCCAGGGACAGGGAAATGGCTACACCTTC.

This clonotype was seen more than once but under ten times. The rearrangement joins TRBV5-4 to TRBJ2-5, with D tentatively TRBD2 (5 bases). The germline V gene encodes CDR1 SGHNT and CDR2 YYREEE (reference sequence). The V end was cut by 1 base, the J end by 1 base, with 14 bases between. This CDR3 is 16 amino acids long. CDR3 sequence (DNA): TGTGCCAGCAGCTTGAAGGCCGGAAGCGGCCAAGAGACCCAGTACTTC. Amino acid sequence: CASSLKAGSGQETQYF.

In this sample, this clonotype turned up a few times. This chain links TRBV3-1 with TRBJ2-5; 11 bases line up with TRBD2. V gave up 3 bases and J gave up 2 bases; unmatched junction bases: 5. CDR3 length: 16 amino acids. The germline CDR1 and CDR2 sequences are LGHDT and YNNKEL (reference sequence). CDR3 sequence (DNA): TGTGCCAGCAGCCAGACAACTAGCGGGGGACAAGAGACCCAGTACTTC. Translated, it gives CASSQTTSGGQETQYF.

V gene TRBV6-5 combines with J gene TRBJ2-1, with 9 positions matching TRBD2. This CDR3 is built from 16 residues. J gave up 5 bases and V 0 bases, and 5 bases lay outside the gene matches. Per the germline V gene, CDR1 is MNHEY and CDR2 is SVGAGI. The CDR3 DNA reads TGTGCCAGCAGTTACTCGTGGCGGGGGGGCCACAATGAGCAGTTCTTC. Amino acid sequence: CASSYSWRGGHNEQFF.

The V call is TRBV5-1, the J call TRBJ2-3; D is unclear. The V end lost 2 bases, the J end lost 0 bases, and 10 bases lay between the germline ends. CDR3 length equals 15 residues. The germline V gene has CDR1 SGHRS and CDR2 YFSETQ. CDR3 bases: TGCGCCAGCAGCTTCGGAGCACGAAGCACAGATACGCAGTATTTT. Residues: CASSFGARSTDTQYF.

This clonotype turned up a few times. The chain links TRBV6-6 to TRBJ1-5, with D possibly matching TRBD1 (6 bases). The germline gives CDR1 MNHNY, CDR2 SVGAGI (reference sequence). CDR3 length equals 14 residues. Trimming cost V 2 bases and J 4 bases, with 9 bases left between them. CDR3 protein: CASSYGTLNQPQHF. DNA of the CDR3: TGTGCCAGCAGTTACGGGACATTAAATCAGCCCCAGCATTTT.

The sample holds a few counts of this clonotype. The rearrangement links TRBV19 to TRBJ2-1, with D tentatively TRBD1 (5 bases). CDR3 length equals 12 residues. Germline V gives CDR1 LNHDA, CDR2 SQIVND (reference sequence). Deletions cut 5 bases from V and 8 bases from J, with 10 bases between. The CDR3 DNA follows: TGTGCCAGTAGTGCCAGGGTGGATGAGCAGTTCTTC. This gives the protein CASSARVDEQFF. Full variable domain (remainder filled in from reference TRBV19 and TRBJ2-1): DGGITQSPKYLFRKEGQNVTLSCEQNLNHDAMYWYRQDPGQGLRLIYYSQIVNDFQKGDIAEGYSVSREKKESFPLTVTSAQKNPTAFYLCASSARVDEQFFGPGTRLTVL.

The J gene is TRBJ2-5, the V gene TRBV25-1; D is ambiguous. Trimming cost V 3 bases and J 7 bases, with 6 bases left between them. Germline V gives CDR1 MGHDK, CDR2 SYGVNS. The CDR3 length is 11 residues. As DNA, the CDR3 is TGTGCCAGCAGTGATATCGGGACCCAGTACTTC. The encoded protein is CASSDIGTQYF.

CDR3 in amino acids: CASSLRLAGGFDEQFF. As DNA, the CDR3 is TGTGCCAGCAGCTTGCGACTAGCGGGGGGATTCGATGAGCAGTTCTTC. The rearrangement joins TRBV7-2 to TRBJ2-1; 13 nucleotides agree with TRBD2. CDR1 SGHTA and CDR2 FQGNSA come from the germline V gene. V trimming: 3 bases; J trimming: 8 bases; junction bases outside the gene matches: 7. This CDR3 is 16 amino acids long. The full variable domain, rest sourced from reference TRBV7-2 and TRBJ2-1, is GAGVSQSPSNKVTEKGKDVELRCDPISGHTALYWYRQSLGQGLEFLIYFQGNSAPDKSGLPSDRFSAERTGGSVSTLTIQRTQQEDSAVYLCASSLRLAGGFDEQFFGPGTRLTVL.

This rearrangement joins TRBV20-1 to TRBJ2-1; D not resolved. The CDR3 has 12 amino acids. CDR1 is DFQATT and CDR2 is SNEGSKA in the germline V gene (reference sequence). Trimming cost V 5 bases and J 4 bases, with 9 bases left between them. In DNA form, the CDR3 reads TGCAGTGCTCCCACACGGTACAATGAGCAGTTCTTC. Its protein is CSAPTRYNEQFF.

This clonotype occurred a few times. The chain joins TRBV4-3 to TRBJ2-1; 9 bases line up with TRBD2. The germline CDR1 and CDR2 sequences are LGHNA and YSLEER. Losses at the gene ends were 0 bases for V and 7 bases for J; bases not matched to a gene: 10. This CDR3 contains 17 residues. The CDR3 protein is CASSQDSLRGGRNEQFF. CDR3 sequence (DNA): TGCGCCAGCAGCCAAGATTCATTGCGGGGGGGCAGGAATGAGCAGTTCTTC.